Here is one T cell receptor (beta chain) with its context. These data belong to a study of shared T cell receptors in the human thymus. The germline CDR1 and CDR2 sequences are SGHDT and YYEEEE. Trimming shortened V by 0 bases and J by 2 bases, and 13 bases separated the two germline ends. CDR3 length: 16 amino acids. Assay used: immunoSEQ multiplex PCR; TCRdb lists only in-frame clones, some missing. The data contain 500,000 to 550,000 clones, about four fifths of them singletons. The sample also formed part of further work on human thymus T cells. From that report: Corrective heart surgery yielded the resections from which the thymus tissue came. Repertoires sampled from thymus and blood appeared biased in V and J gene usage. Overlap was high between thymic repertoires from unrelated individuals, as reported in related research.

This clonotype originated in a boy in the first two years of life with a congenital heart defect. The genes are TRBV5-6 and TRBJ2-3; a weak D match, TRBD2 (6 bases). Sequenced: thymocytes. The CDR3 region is CASSLDPCGATDTQYF. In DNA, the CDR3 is TGTGCCAGCAGCTTGGATCCTTGCGGGGCCACAGATACGCAGTATTTT.